The T cell receptor beta chain described here comes from a study of cytomegalovirus exposure and HLA in healthy donors. 60 Vbeta and 13 Jbeta primers were used in PCR. The repertoire was sequenced with immunoSEQ multiplex PCR; TCRdb's copy has only in-frame clones and lacks some. This table holds around 200,000 clones, around 80% found once. The CDR3 spans 17 residues. The junction had 13 bases not matched to a gene; V was cut back by 3 bases and J by 6 bases. CDR1 is MGHRA and CDR2 is YSYEKL in the germline V gene. The receptor's source is an older woman in good health and CMV-seropositive. What was sequenced was PBMCs. This rearrangement joins TRBV4-1 to TRBJ1-5, with TRBD1 identical over 8 bases. The CDR3 spells CASSQPLTGEWSQPQHF. The CDR3 bases are TGCGCCAGCAGCCAGCCTTTGACAGGGGAATGGAGTCAGCCCCAGCATTTT.